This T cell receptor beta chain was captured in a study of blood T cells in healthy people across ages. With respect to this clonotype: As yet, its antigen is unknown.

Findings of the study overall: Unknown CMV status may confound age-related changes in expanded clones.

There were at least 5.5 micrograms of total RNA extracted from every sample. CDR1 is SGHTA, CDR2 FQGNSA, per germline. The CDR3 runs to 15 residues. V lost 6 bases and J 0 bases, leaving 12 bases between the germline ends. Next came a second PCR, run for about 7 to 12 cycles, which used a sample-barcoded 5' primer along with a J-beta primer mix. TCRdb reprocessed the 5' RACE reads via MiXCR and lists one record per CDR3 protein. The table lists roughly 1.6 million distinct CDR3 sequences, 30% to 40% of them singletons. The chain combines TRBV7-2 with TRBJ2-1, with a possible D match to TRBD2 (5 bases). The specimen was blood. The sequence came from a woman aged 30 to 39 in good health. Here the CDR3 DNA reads TGTGCCAGCAGGCCTACAGACTACTCCTACAATGAGCAGTTCTTC. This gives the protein CASRPTDYSYNEQFF.